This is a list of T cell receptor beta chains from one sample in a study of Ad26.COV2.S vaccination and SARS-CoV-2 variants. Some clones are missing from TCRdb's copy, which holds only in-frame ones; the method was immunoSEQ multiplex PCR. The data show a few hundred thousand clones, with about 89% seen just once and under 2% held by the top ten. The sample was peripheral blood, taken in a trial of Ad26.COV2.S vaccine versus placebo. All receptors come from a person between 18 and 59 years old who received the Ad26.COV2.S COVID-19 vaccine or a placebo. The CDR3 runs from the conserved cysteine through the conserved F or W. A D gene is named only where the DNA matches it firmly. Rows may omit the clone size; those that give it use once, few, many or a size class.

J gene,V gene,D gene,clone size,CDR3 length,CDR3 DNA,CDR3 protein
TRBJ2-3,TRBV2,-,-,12,TGTGCCAGCAGGGGGGGGCCAGATACGCAGTATTTT,CASRGGPDTQYF
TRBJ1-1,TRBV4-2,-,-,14,TGTGCCAGCAGCCAAGGTCAGGGGTTCACTGAAGCTTTCTTT,CASSQGQGFTEAFF
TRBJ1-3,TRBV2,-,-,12,TGTGCCAGCAGAGAACAGGGAAACACCATATATTTT,CASREQGNTIYF
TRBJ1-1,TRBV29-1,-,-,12,TGCAGCGTTAGGAGAGGCGACACTGAAGCTTTCTTT,CSVRRGDTEAFF
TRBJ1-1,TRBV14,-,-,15,TGTGCCAGCAGCCTAGGGGGGGCGGTTGACACTGAAGCTTTCTTT,CASSLGGAVDTEAFF
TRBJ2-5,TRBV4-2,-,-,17,TGTGCCAGCAGCCAAGATTCGGGCGGGACACCAAAAGAGACCCAGTACTTC,CASSQDSGGTPKETQYF
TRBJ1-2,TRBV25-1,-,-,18,TGTGCCAGCAGTGGAAATCGGGTCGATACAGGAAAAACGCCGGGCTACACCTTC,CASSGNRVDTGKTPGYTF
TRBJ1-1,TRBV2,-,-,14,TGTGCCAGCAGTGAAGTACCGGGGCAGGGTGAAGCTTTCTTT,CASSEVPGQGEAFF
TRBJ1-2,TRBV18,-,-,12,TGTGCCAGCTCACCGATGGGGGACGGCTACACCTTC,CASSPMGDGYTF
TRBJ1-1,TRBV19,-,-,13,TGTGCCAGTAGTATAGGGGGGGCCGCTGAAGCTTTCTTT,CASSIGGAAEAFF
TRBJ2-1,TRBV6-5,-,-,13,TGTGCCTTTTCAAGGGCTCCCTACAATGAGCAGTTCTTC,CAFSRAPYNEQFF
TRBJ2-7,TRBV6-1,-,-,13,TGTGCCAGCAGTGAAGGACTTCACTACGAGCAGTACTTC,CASSEGLHYEQYF
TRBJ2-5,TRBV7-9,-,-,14,TGTGCCAGCGAAATAGCGGACATTCAAGAGACCCAGTACTTC,CASEIADIQETQYF
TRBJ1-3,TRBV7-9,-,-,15,TGTGCCAGCAGCTCCCCAGGGTTCGCTGGAAACACCATATATTTT,CASSSPGFAGNTIYF
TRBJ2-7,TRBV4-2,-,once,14,TGTGCCAGCAGCCAAGTAGGGAGCCTCTACGAGCAGTACTTC,CASSQVGSLYEQYF
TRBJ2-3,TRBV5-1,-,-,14,TGCGCCAGCAGCTTAGTATCGGGTGCAGATACGCAGTATTTT,CASSLVSGADTQYF
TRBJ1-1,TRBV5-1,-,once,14,TGCGCCAGCAGCAGAAATCACCAGAACACTGAAGCTTTCTTT,CASSRNHQNTEAFF
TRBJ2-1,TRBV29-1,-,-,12,TGCAGCGTTGAAGTAGGGGGAGACGAGCAGTTCTTC,CSVEVGGDEQFF
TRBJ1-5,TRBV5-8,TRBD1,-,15,TGTGCCAGCAGCTGGGACAGGGGTGGCAATCAGCCCCAGCATTTT,CASSWDRGGNQPQHF
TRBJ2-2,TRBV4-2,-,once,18,TGTGCCAGCAGCCAAGAAGTGCCTTCTGCAACAGGAACCGGGGAGCTGTTTTTT,CASSQEVPSATGTGELFF
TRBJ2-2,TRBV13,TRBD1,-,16,TGTGCCAGCAGCTTAGGGCAGGGGGCAGTTGCCGGGGAGCTGTTTTTT,CASSLGQGAVAGELFF
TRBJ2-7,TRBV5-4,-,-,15,TGTGCCAGCAGCAGCGACAGACAGCTACCCTGGGAGCAGTACTTC,CASSSDRQLPWEQYF
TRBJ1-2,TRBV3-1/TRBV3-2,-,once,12,TGTGCCAGCAGCCAAGGGGATCTTAGCTACACCTTC,CASSQGDLSYTF
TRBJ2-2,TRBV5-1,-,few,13,TGCGCCAGCAGCTGGGGCCGCACCGGGGAGCTGTTTTTT,CASSWGRTGELFF
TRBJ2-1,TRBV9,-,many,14,TGTGCCAGCAGCGTAGGGCTAGCGCAAAGTGAGCAGTTCTTC,CASSVGLAQSEQFF
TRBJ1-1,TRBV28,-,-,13,TGTGCCAGCAGTCCCCCAATGTCGGCCGGGGCTTTCTTT,CASSPPMSAGAFF